These T cell receptor beta chains were read from a single sample in a study of cytomegalovirus exposure and HLA in healthy donors. Profiling relied on immunoSEQ multiplex PCR, and the TCRdb table lists in-frame clones only, not all of them. This repertoire shows 90,000 to 120,000 clones, roughly 82% found once; its top ten account for approximately 2.6%. Specimen: PBMCs. The receptors were sampled from a man aged 30 to 39 in good health and CMV-seropositive. CDR3s include the opening cysteine and the closing phenylalanine or tryptophan. Fields, in order: clone size, J gene, V gene, D gene, CDR3 DNA, CDR3 protein. D genes are given only for firm matches. Rows give clone size only sometimes, using once, few, many, or a class for an expanded clone.

abundance: -
j_gene: TRBJ1-1
v_gene: TRBV10-3
d_gene: -
CDR3nt: TGTGCCATCAGTGATTACGCAGGGCGTTACACTGAAGCTTTCTTT
CDR3aa: CAISDYAGRYTEAFF

abundance: -
j_gene: TRBJ1-6
v_gene: TRBV4-2
d_gene: -
CDR3nt: TGTGCCAGCAGCCAACACCACGAGAGCGGATTTTTGGGGTCACCCCTCCACTTT
CDR3aa: CASSQHHESGFLGSPLHF

abundance: -
j_gene: TRBJ1-2
v_gene: TRBV6-5
d_gene: -
CDR3nt: TGTGCCAGCAGTTCGCAGGGAACGGCCCCTTATGGCTACACCTTC
CDR3aa: CASSSQGTAPYGYTF

abundance: -
j_gene: TRBJ1-6
v_gene: TRBV5-6
d_gene: -
CDR3nt: TGTGCCAGCAGCTTGGCAGGGCTTGGTTCACCCCTCCACTTT
CDR3aa: CASSLAGLGSPLHF

abundance: -
j_gene: TRBJ1-4
v_gene: TRBV6-1
d_gene: -
CDR3nt: TGTGCCACCGGGTCAAGAGTTAATGAAAAACTGTTTTTT
CDR3aa: CATGSRVNEKLFF

abundance: -
j_gene: TRBJ2-7
v_gene: TRBV5-6
d_gene: TRBD1
CDR3nt: TGTGCCAGCAGCTTTAGGCCAGGGGGTTCCTACGAGCAGTACTTC
CDR3aa: CASSFRPGGSYEQYF

abundance: -
j_gene: TRBJ2-7
v_gene: TRBV18
d_gene: TRBD1
CDR3nt: TGTGCCAGCTCAAGGGACAGGCCCTCCTACGAGCAGTACTTC
CDR3aa: CASSRDRPSYEQYF

abundance: few
j_gene: TRBJ2-3
v_gene: TRBV9
d_gene: TRBD2
CDR3nt: TGTGCCAGCAGTTTTACGGGGGGGCCCGGAGATACGCAGTATTTT
CDR3aa: CASSFTGGPGDTQYF

abundance: -
j_gene: TRBJ1-2
v_gene: TRBV5-4
d_gene: -
CDR3nt: TGTGCCAGCAGCTTACCGTCCGACAGCTATGGCTACACCTTC
CDR3aa: CASSLPSDSYGYTF

abundance: -
j_gene: TRBJ1-1
v_gene: TRBV9
d_gene: -
CDR3nt: TGTGCCAGCAGCGTAGCAGGGAACACTGAAGCTTTCTTT
CDR3aa: CASSVAGNTEAFF

abundance: few
j_gene: TRBJ1-1
v_gene: TRBV7-6
d_gene: TRBD1
CDR3nt: TGTGCCAGCAGCTTAATGGGACAGGGGTTCTCTGAAGCTTTCTTT
CDR3aa: CASSLMGQGFSEAFF

abundance: -
j_gene: TRBJ1-1
v_gene: TRBV2
d_gene: -
CDR3nt: TGTGCCAGCAGCCTATTCAACCCGAACACTGAAGCTTTCTTT
CDR3aa: CASSLFNPNTEAFF

abundance: -
j_gene: TRBJ2-6
v_gene: TRBV5-1
d_gene: -
CDR3nt: TGCGCCAGCAGCTTGGGGGGCGGCAGCTCTGGGGCCAACGGCCTGACTTTC
CDR3aa: CASSLGGGSSGANGLTF

abundance: -
j_gene: TRBJ1-2
v_gene: TRBV7-9
d_gene: -
CDR3nt: TGTGCCAGCAGCCCTCGTGACTATGGCTACACCTTC
CDR3aa: CASSPRDYGYTF

abundance: -
j_gene: TRBJ1-3
v_gene: TRBV5-4
d_gene: -
CDR3nt: TGTGCCAGCAGCTTGAACGGGGGGGCAGGAAGCTCTGGAAACACCATATATTTT
CDR3aa: CASSLNGGAGSSGNTIYF

abundance: -
j_gene: TRBJ1-4
v_gene: TRBV6-5
d_gene: TRBD1
CDR3nt: TGTGCCAGCAGTTATGGGACAGCAACTAATGAAAAACTGTTTTTT
CDR3aa: CASSYGTATNEKLFF

abundance: -
j_gene: TRBJ2-2
v_gene: TRBV6-5
d_gene: -
CDR3nt: TGTGCCAGCAGTTACTCACAGGGCATACCCGGGGAGCTGTTTTTT
CDR3aa: CASSYSQGIPGELFF

abundance: -
j_gene: TRBJ1-5
v_gene: TRBV6-5
d_gene: -
CDR3nt: TGTGCCAGCAGCCCGCAGGGGCGCCATCAGCCCCAGCATTTT
CDR3aa: CASSPQGRHQPQHF

abundance: -
j_gene: TRBJ2-3
v_gene: TRBV7-9
d_gene: TRBD1
CDR3nt: TGTGCCAGCAGCTTAGTGAGAGGGGGCTTAACAGATACGCAGTATTTT
CDR3aa: CASSLVRGGLTDTQYF

abundance: -
j_gene: TRBJ1-5
v_gene: TRBV6-7
d_gene: TRBD1
CDR3nt: TGTGCCAGCAGTTATATGGACAGGGTCGGTCAGCCCCAGCATTTT
CDR3aa: CASSYMDRVGQPQHF

abundance: once
j_gene: TRBJ2-3
v_gene: TRBV30
d_gene: TRBD2
CDR3nt: TGTGCCTGGGGGACTAGCGGGGGAACAGATACGCAGTATTTT
CDR3aa: CAWGTSGGTDTQYF

abundance: few
j_gene: TRBJ1-3
v_gene: TRBV19
d_gene: -
CDR3nt: TGTGCCAGTAGTATAGGGAGCTCTGGAAACACCATATATTTT
CDR3aa: CASSIGSSGNTIYF

abundance: once
j_gene: TRBJ1-2
v_gene: TRBV18
d_gene: TRBD1
CDR3nt: TGTGCCAGCTCATTCAACAGGGGGCAGGACTATGGCTACACCTTC
CDR3aa: CASSFNRGQDYGYTF

abundance: -
j_gene: TRBJ1-5
v_gene: TRBV10-2
d_gene: -
CDR3nt: TGCGCCAGCAGTGAAGTTGCAGTTAGCAATCAGCCCCAGCATTTT
CDR3aa: CASSEVAVSNQPQHF

abundance: -
j_gene: TRBJ1-2
v_gene: TRBV2
d_gene: TRBD1
CDR3nt: TGTGCCAGCAGCCCACCGGGACAGTATGGCTACACCTTC
CDR3aa: CASSPPGQYGYTF

abundance: -
j_gene: TRBJ1-3
v_gene: TRBV2
d_gene: -
CDR3nt: TGTGCCAGCAGTGAGGGGGGGTACTCTGGAAACACCATATATTTT
CDR3aa: CASSEGGYSGNTIYF

abundance: once
j_gene: TRBJ1-2
v_gene: TRBV5-1
d_gene: -
CDR3nt: TGCGCCAGCAGCACTCCCAGCTCACCCTTAGCCGGCTACACCTTC
CDR3aa: CASSTPSSPLAGYTF

abundance: -
j_gene: TRBJ1-2
v_gene: TRBV19
d_gene: -
CDR3nt: TGTGCCAGTAGTCTCCACTCGGCGACACCCCCCGACGGCTACACCTTC
CDR3aa: CASSLHSATPPDGYTF

abundance: -
j_gene: TRBJ1-1
v_gene: TRBV2
d_gene: -
CDR3nt: TGTGCCAGCAGTAACAGTAACACTGAAGCTTTCTTT
CDR3aa: CASSNSNTEAFF

abundance: once
j_gene: TRBJ1-3
v_gene: TRBV6-1
d_gene: TRBD1
CDR3nt: TGTGCCAGCAGTGACCGGGACAGGGAAAACACCATATATTTT
CDR3aa: CASSDRDRENTIYF

abundance: -
j_gene: TRBJ2-6
v_gene: TRBV5-1
d_gene: TRBD1
CDR3nt: TGCGCCAGCAGCCCCCTTGGAGGTCGACAGGGATTAAACTCTGGGGCCAACGTCCTGACTTTC
CDR3aa: CASSPLGGRQGLNSGANVLTF

abundance: -
j_gene: TRBJ2-4
v_gene: TRBV5-8
d_gene: TRBD1
CDR3nt: TGTGCCAGCAGCCGGACAGGTAGTGGCAAAAACAGTCAGTACTTC
CDR3aa: CASSRTGSGKNSQYF

abundance: -
j_gene: TRBJ2-1
v_gene: TRBV5-1
d_gene: -
CDR3nt: TGCGCCAGCAGCCCTCCGGGACACTACAATGAGCAGTTCTTC
CDR3aa: CASSPPGHYNEQFF

abundance: -
j_gene: TRBJ1-2
v_gene: TRBV7-9
d_gene: -
CDR3nt: TGTGCCAGCAGCTTACTTTGGTCTGGGCACGCCTATGGCTACACCTTC
CDR3aa: CASSLLWSGHAYGYTF

abundance: -
j_gene: TRBJ2-3
v_gene: TRBV10-3
d_gene: -
CDR3nt: TGTGCCATCACCGATAGGGGATGGGGGGGCACAGATACGCAGTATTTT
CDR3aa: CAITDRGWGGTDTQYF

abundance: -
j_gene: TRBJ2-1
v_gene: TRBV9
d_gene: -
CDR3nt: TGTGCCAGCAGCGTACGAGGAGGGGATGAGCAGTTCTTC
CDR3aa: CASSVRGGDEQFF

abundance: -
j_gene: TRBJ2-2
v_gene: TRBV10-1
d_gene: TRBD1
CDR3nt: TGCGCCACCACGGGACAGCCTGACACCGGGGAGCTGTTTTTT
CDR3aa: CATTGQPDTGELFF

abundance: -
j_gene: TRBJ1-1
v_gene: TRBV19
d_gene: TRBD1
CDR3nt: TGTGCCAGTATCCGGAGGACAGGGGGGGACACTGAAGCTTTCTTT
CDR3aa: CASIRRTGGDTEAFF

abundance: -
j_gene: TRBJ1-5
v_gene: TRBV6-1
d_gene: -
CDR3nt: TGTGCCAGCAGTGTAGGGGGGGAAGAACAGCCCCAGCATTTT
CDR3aa: CASSVGGEEQPQHF

abundance: -
j_gene: TRBJ1-3
v_gene: TRBV18
d_gene: -
CDR3nt: TGTGCCAGCTCACCAACAGGAACAACTTCTGGAGACACCATATATTTT
CDR3aa: CASSPTGTTSGDTIYF

abundance: few
j_gene: TRBJ2-1
v_gene: TRBV11-2
d_gene: TRBD1
CDR3nt: TGTGCCAGCAGCTCCAAGACAGGGTACGCTTTCTTCTTC
CDR3aa: CASSSKTGYAFFF

abundance: -
j_gene: TRBJ2-2
v_gene: TRBV9
d_gene: -
CDR3nt: TGTGCCAGCAGCGTAGTACCCGAGTACACCGGGGAGCTGTTTTTT
CDR3aa: CASSVVPEYTGELFF

abundance: -
j_gene: TRBJ2-6
v_gene: TRBV5-4
d_gene: -
CDR3nt: TGTGCCAGCAGCTCGCCGAGGGCCTCTGGGGCCAACGTCCTGACTTTC
CDR3aa: CASSSPRASGANVLTF

abundance: -
j_gene: TRBJ1-5
v_gene: TRBV11-2
d_gene: -
CDR3nt: TGTGCCAGCAGTCTGAGGGTTAATCAGCCCCAGCATTTT
CDR3aa: CASSLRVNQPQHF

abundance: -
j_gene: TRBJ2-7
v_gene: TRBV21-1
d_gene: -
CDR3nt: TGTGCCAGCAGCAGTATGGGACAGGTGAGCTCCTACGAGCAGTACTTC
CDR3aa: CASSSMGQVSSYEQYF

abundance: -
j_gene: TRBJ2-7
v_gene: TRBV9
d_gene: TRBD1
CDR3nt: TGTGCCAGCAGCGTTGGACAGGCATTCTACTACGAGCAGTACTTC
CDR3aa: CASSVGQAFYYEQYF

abundance: few
j_gene: TRBJ1-5
v_gene: TRBV12-2
d_gene: -
CDR3nt: TGTGCAAGTCGCTTCGGTCAGCCCCAGCATTTT
CDR3aa: CASRFGQPQHF